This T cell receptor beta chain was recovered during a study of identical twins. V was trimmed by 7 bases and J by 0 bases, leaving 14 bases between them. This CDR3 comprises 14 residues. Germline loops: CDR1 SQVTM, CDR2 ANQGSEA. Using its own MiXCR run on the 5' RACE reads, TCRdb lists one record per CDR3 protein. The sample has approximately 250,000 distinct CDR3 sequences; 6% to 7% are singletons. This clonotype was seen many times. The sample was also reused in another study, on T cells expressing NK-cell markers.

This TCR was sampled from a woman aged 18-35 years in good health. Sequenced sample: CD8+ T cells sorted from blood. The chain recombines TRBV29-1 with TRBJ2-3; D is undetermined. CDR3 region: CSADPAQSTDTQYF. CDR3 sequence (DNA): TGCAGCGCCGATCCAGCGCAAAGCACAGATACGCAGTATTTT.